This T cell receptor (beta chain) comes out of a study of blood T cell repertoires in COVID-19. As for the study in general: The United States, Italy and Spain supplied acute and convalescent COVID-19 samples. T cells, B-cell-depleted T cells, or PBMCs provided the cDNA or gDNA that served as material.

In the original analysis: Reference gene primer amplification in the assay estimated nucleated cell counts. TCRdb's copy holds only in-frame clones and misses some; the assay was immunoSEQ multiplex PCR. That table gives V, J and clone size, and the DNA gave D and trimming. The table includes about 190,000 clones, around 78% detected once. The CDR3 totals 15 residues. Germline CDR1 reads SGHRS; CDR2 reads YFSETQ. V lost 4 bases and J lost 7, with 17 bases in between. This sequence originates from a woman of 80 years or more with active or convalescent COVID-19. Sequences were obtained from peripheral blood. This chain uses TRBV5-1 with TRBJ1-4; possibly TRBD1 for D (6 bases). The CDR3 region is CASSDPQGFVEKLFF. DNA of the CDR3: TGCGCCAGCAGCGACCCTCAGGGGTTTGTTGAAAAACTGTTTTTT.